These T cell receptor beta chains were read from a single sample in a study of CD8 T cells in Susac syndrome. Each CDR3 protein is one row after TCRdb ran MiXCR on the immunoSEQ multiplex PCR reads. The repertoire includes some 110,000 distinct CDR3 sequences, around 96% of them detected once, and roughly 0.091% sits in the top ten. Sequencing used CD4+ T cells from PBMCs. These TCRs come from a human donor in good health. The CDR3 runs from the conserved cysteine through the conserved F or W. Fields, in order: V gene, clone size, D gene, J gene, CDR3 protein, CDR3 DNA. The D gene is left open where the match is weak. The listing skips clone size in some rows; elsewhere it reads once, few, many or a size class.

V: TRBV29-1; size: .; D: .; J: TRBJ1-4; CDR3: CSVEGGTNEKLFF; DNA: TGCAGCGTTGAAGGGGGAACTAATGAAAAACTGTTTTTT
V: TRBV9; size: once; D: .; J: TRBJ1-2; CDR3: CASSVGDSRRSNYGYTF; DNA: TGTGCCAGCAGCGTTGGGGACTCCAGAAGGTCTAACTATGGCTACACCTTC
V: TRBV11-2; size: .; D: .; J: TRBJ2-5; CDR3: CASSPRGGGDQETQYF; DNA: TGTGCCAGCAGCCCCAGGGGCGGGGGTGATCAAGAGACCCAGTACTTC
V: TRBV2; size: .; D: TRBD1; J: TRBJ2-1; CDR3: CASSYRQGAVGEQFF; DNA: TGTGCCAGCAGTTATCGACAGGGGGCGGTGGGTGAGCAGTTCTTC
V: TRBV6-1; size: .; D: .; J: TRBJ2-7; CDR3: CASRRSTGISSYEQYF; DNA: TGTGCCAGCAGACGCTCAACAGGGATTTCCTCCTACGAGCAGTACTTC
V: TRBV5-1; size: .; D: .; J: TRBJ1-1; CDR3: CASSFAQGTEAFF; DNA: TGCGCCAGCAGCTTTGCGCAGGGTACTGAAGCTTTCTTT
V: TRBV4-1; size: .; D: .; J: TRBJ2-5; CDR3: CASSQDPVRVGADQETQYF; DNA: TGCGCCAGCAGCCAAGATCCCGTACGGGTCGGGGCAGATCAAGAGACCCAGTACTTC
V: TRBV20-1; size: .; D: TRBD2; J: TRBJ2-3; CDR3: CSATDIAGVGPDTQYF; DNA: TGCAGTGCAACCGACATAGCGGGAGTGGGCCCAGATACGCAGTATTTT
V: TRBV4-1; size: .; D: .; J: TRBJ1-1; CDR3: CASSQEREGEAFF; DNA: TGCGCCAGCAGCCAAGAAAGGGAGGGGGAAGCTTTCTTT
V: TRBV6-2/TRBV6-3; size: .; D: .; J: TRBJ1-1; CDR3: CASSYAFLNTEAFF; DNA: TGTGCCAGCAGTTACGCTTTCTTGAACACTGAAGCTTTCTTT
V: TRBV30; size: .; D: .; J: TRBJ1-5; CDR3: CAWSSWRRGREHF; DNA: TGTGCCTGGAGCAGTTGGAGACGGGGTCGGGAGCATTTT
V: TRBV10-3; size: .; D: TRBD1; J: TRBJ1-1; CDR3: CAISEGGGTEAFF; DNA: TGTGCCATCAGTGAAGGGGGCGGCACTGAAGCTTTCTTT
V: TRBV5-1; size: .; D: .; J: TRBJ2-5; CDR3: CASSFQGSETQYF; DNA: TGCGCCAGCAGCTTCCAGGGGTCAGAGACCCAGTACTTC
V: TRBV20-1; size: .; D: .; J: TRBJ1-5; CDR3: CSAKVSGTWRNQPQHF; DNA: TGCAGTGCTAAAGTTTCCGGGACATGGCGCAATCAGCCCCAGCATTTT
V: TRBV5-4; size: once; D: .; J: TRBJ1-2; CDR3: CASSPSQDSYGYTF; DNA: TGTGCCAGCAGCCCATCACAGGATAGCTATGGCTACACCTTC
V: TRBV5-4; size: .; D: .; J: TRBJ1-1; CDR3: CASSSGQGANTEAFF; DNA: TGTGCCAGCAGCTCGGGACAAGGAGCGAACACTGAAGCTTTCTTT
V: TRBV28; size: .; D: .; J: TRBJ1-2; CDR3: CASSGAAYGYTF; DNA: TGTGCCAGCAGCGGGGCAGCCTATGGCTACACCTTC
V: TRBV19; size: .; D: TRBD1; J: TRBJ1-2; CDR3: CASSILQGAGGYTF; DNA: TGTGCCAGTAGTATCCTCCAGGGGGCTGGGGGCTACACCTTC
V: TRBV4-3; size: .; D: TRBD2; J: TRBJ2-1; CDR3: CASSQASGVYNEQFF; DNA: TGCGCCAGCAGCCAAGCTAGCGGGGTCTACAATGAGCAGTTCTTC
V: TRBV29-1; size: .; D: TRBD2; J: TRBJ2-3; CDR3: CSVLAGGVDTQYF; DNA: TGCAGCGTATTAGCGGGAGGGGTGGATACGCAGTATTTT
V: TRBV29-1; size: .; D: .; J: TRBJ2-5; CDR3: CSVCLGFGGRETQYF; DNA: TGCAGCGTCTGCTTAGGATTCGGCGGCCGAGAGACCCAGTACTTC
V: TRBV5-1; size: .; D: .; J: TRBJ1-1; CDR3: CASSDRRRDTEAFF; DNA: TGCGCCAGCTCAGACAGGAGGCGCGACACTGAAGCTTTCTTT
V: TRBV12-3/TRBV12-4; size: once; D: .; J: TRBJ1-2; CDR3: CASIIGGTYGYTF; DNA: TGTGCCAGCATCATCGGGGGGACCTATGGCTACACCTTC
V: TRBV6-1; size: .; D: .; J: TRBJ2-2; CDR3: CASFPFRGRENTGELFF; DNA: TGTGCCAGCTTTCCCTTTCGTGGGCGGGAGAACACCGGGGAGCTGTTTTTT
V: TRBV12-3/TRBV12-4; size: .; D: .; J: TRBJ1-5; CDR3: CASRGTHGYSNQPQHF; DNA: TGTGCCAGTAGAGGGACACATGGTTATAGCAATCAGCCCCAGCATTTT